This T cell receptor beta chain was identified in a study of blood T cell repertoires in COVID-19. In terms of age and location, participants ranged from roughly 18 to 100 years and lived in about two dozen US areas. Clones were read by immunoSEQ multiplex PCR, and TCRdb kept only the in-frame ones, dropping some. The data show about 380,000 clones, with 87% seen just once and approximately 1.2% held by the top ten. This clone was seen once. This clonotype originated in a man aged 30-40 years who had recovered from COVID-19. Sequenced: PBMCs or T cells enriched from blood (not recorded which).

This chain's CDR3 is CASSLVATGEAFF. As DNA, the CDR3 is TGCGCCAGCAGCTTGGTAGCCACAGGGGAAGCTTTCTTT. The chain carries TRBV5-1 and TRBJ1-1; D might be TRBD1 (6 bases). V lost 0 bases and J lost 8, with 11 bases in between. This CDR3 comprises 13 residues. Germline-derived CDR1 and CDR2 are SGHRS and YFSETQ.